This is a list of T cell receptor beta chains from one sample in a study of OX40 agonist ivuxolimab in advanced cancers. The table came from immunoSEQ multiplex PCR; TCRdb's copy has only in-frame clones and leaves some out. Counted here are some 100,000 clones, 75% to 95% occurring once; the ten biggest clones make up more than 0.25%. Source: CD4+ or CD8+ T cells sorted from blood, taken in a trial of the OX40 agonist ivuxolimab. The receptors derive from an adult with an advanced solid tumor such as melanoma, head and neck, liver or kidney cancer. Both conserved end residues are part of each CDR3. D genes are given only for firm matches.

J: TRBJ2-2
V: TRBV19
D: -
CDR3: CASSIEGQRTGELFF
DNA: TGTGCCAGTAGTATAGAAGGACAGCGTACCGGGGAGCTGTTTTTT

J: TRBJ2-3
V: TRBV2
D: -
CDR3: CASRGDSNTDTQYF
DNA: TGTGCCAGCAGGGGGGACTCGAACACAGATACGCAGTATTTT

J: TRBJ2-3
V: TRBV5-1
D: -
CDR3: CASRLQGGSGDTQYF
DNA: TGCGCCAGCAGATTACAGGGCGGGAGCGGAGATACGCAGTATTTT

J: TRBJ1-4
V: TRBV19
D: -
CDR3: CASSTRTPEKLFF
DNA: TGTGCCAGTAGTACCCGGACACCTGAAAAACTGTTTTTT

J: TRBJ2-3
V: TRBV29-1
D: TRBD2
CDR3: CSVERTSDLDTQYF
DNA: TGCAGCGTCGAACGGACTAGCGACTTAGATACGCAGTATTTT

J: TRBJ2-3
V: TRBV5-6
D: -
CDR3: CASSLGRGPLPDTQYF
DNA: TGTGCCAGCAGCTTGGGGCGGGGCCCCCTCCCAGATACGCAGTATTTT

J: TRBJ2-1
V: TRBV28
D: TRBD2
CDR3: CASSLLFSGRGEQFF
DNA: TGTGCCAGCAGTTTACTTTTTAGCGGGAGAGGTGAGCAGTTCTTC

J: TRBJ2-1
V: TRBV7-2
D: -
CDR3: CASSLASRVYNEQFF
DNA: TGTGCCAGCAGCTTAGCTAGCCGGGTCTACAATGAGCAGTTCTTC

J: TRBJ2-3
V: TRBV7-3
D: TRBD2
CDR3: CASSLTTGLHTSTDTQYF
DNA: TGTGCCAGCAGCTTAACTACGGGACTACACACAAGCACAGATACGCAGTATTTT

J: TRBJ2-7
V: TRBV6-5
D: -
CDR3: CASRNPGAVNYEQYF
DNA: TGTGCCAGCAGGAACCCCGGGGCGGTCAACTACGAGCAGTACTTC